What follows are 11 T cell receptor beta chains derived from one specimen sequenced in a study of patients and donors after allogeneic stem cell transplantation. TCRdb passed the RT-PCR reads through MiXCR, listing each CDR3 protein once. The sample includes 920,000 or so distinct CDR3 sequences, under 20% of them seen just once. Sequenced input: blood, either unsorted or a sorted T cell fraction (not recorded which). The source of these receptors is a human donor who was either an allogeneic HSCT recipient or a stem cell or donor lymphocyte infusion donor (not recorded which). It is not recorded whose cells these are; they may come from a transplant donor.

This clonotype has just one count. V gene TRBV28 combines with J gene TRBJ2-2; D tentatively fits TRBD1 or TRBD2 (7 bases each). Germline V gives CDR1 MDHEN, CDR2 SYDVKM. The V end was cut by 2 bases, the J end by 9 bases, with 13 bases between. The CDR3 runs to 14 residues. Here the CDR3 reads CASSLVRGGRELFF. CDR3 bases: TGTGCCAGCAGTTTAGTCAGGGGGGGCCGGGAGCTGTTTTTT.

CDR3 in DNA: TGCAGTGCCACCGGGCGGGAGCAGTTCTTC. Encoded protein: CSATGREQFF. The chain is built from TRBV20-1 and TRBJ2-1; D gene uncertain. The ends were cut back, 6 bases at V and 10 bases at J, with 10 bases in the middle. Germline V gives CDR1 DFQATT, CDR2 SNEGSKA (reference sequence). This CDR3 is built from 10 residues.

The V gene is TRBV28, the J gene TRBJ1-1, with 11 bases that match TRBD1. Trimming at V came to 3 bases and at J to 0 bases, leaving 9 bases not matched to a gene. The CDR3 contains 18 residues. Germline V lookup: CDR1 MDHEN, CDR2 SYDVKM. Here the CDR3 DNA reads TGTGCCAGCAGTTTGGGGGGGACAGGGGGTTCCATGAACACTGAAGCTTTCTTT. It encodes CASSLGGTGGSMNTEAFF.

There are many counts of this clonotype. V is TRBV12-3 or TRBV12-4 and J is TRBJ1-1; the D is unclear. The length of the CDR3 is 12 residues. The V and J ends lost 5 bases and 7 bases respectively, with 11 bases between them. The CDR3 sequence: CASSPEGIEAFF. CDR3 DNA: TGTGCCAGCAGTCCGGAGGGTATTGAAGCTTTCTTT.

This clonotype was recorded a few times. V gene TRBV30 combines with J gene TRBJ1-6; D gene unclear. The V gene's germline CDR1 is GTSNPN and CDR2 SVGIG (reference sequence). The V and J ends lost 1 base and 7 bases respectively, with 14 bases between them. The CDR3 length is 15 residues. CDR3 amino acids: CAWSAGYRTNSPLHF. DNA of the CDR3: TGTGCCTGGAGTGCGGGCTATCGAACGAATTCACCCCTCCACTTT.

The chain links TRBV7-9 to TRBJ2-7; D unresolved. The CDR3 sequence is 12 residues long. From germline, CDR1 is SEHNR and CDR2 FQNEAQ (reference sequence). Trimming removed 5 bases at V and 6 bases at J, with 11 bases between. CDR3 DNA: TGTGCCAGCAGCGGTTTGTGGGTCGAGCAGTACTTC. Protein sequence: CASSGLWVEQYF.

This rearrangement joins TRBV6-2 or TRBV6-3 to TRBJ2-5; D ambiguous. Between the trimmed V and J ends, which lost 7 bases and 4 bases, there was a span of 10 bases. CDR3 length equals 12 residues. Germline loops: CDR1 MNHEY, CDR2 SVGEGT. In nucleotides, the CDR3 is TGTGCCAGCACCTACCCGCCAGAGACCCAGTACTTC. The encoded protein is CASTYPPETQYF.

This clonotype was counted a few times. V usage is TRBV4-3 and J usage is TRBJ1-1; a possible D gene is TRBD1 (5 bases). Trimming stripped 8 bases from V and 1 base from J, with 11 bases between. This CDR3 is 13 amino acids long. CDR1 LGHNA and CDR2 YSLEER come from the germline V gene. The CDR3 DNA sequence: TGCGCCAGCGCGGACAAAACGAACACTGAAGCTTTCTTT. Translating it yields CASADKTNTEAFF.

In its sample, this clonotype was seen many times. The chain has TRBV10-3 and TRBJ2-7; D not resolved. Germline-derived CDR1 and CDR2 are ENHRY and SYGVKD. The germline V and J ends were trimmed by 11 bases and 2 bases, with 13 bases remaining between them. The CDR3 length is 12 residues. This CDR3 reads CAVSRTAYEQYF. The CDR3 coding sequence is TGTGCCGTTTCGAGGACGGCCTACGAGCAGTACTTC.

V usage is TRBV2 and J usage is TRBJ1-1; TRBD1 aligns across 9 bases. The V gene end was trimmed by 6 bases and the J gene end by 3 bases; junction bases not matched to a gene: 5. The germline V gene has CDR1 SNHLY and CDR2 FYNNEI. The CDR3 length is 14 residues. The CDR3 DNA sequence: TGTGCCAGCAGGGACAGGGGATCGCACACTGAAGCTTTCTTT. It codes for CASRDRGSHTEAFF.

This clonotype was observed many times. The chain is built from TRBV12-3 or TRBV12-4 and TRBJ2-3; D call uncertain. CDR3 length: 12 residues. V lost 6 bases and J lost 10, with 14 bases in between. Written as DNA, the CDR3 is TGTGCCAGCAGCCTAAGGACGTTCGCGCAGTATTTT. Translated, it gives CASSLRTFAQYF.